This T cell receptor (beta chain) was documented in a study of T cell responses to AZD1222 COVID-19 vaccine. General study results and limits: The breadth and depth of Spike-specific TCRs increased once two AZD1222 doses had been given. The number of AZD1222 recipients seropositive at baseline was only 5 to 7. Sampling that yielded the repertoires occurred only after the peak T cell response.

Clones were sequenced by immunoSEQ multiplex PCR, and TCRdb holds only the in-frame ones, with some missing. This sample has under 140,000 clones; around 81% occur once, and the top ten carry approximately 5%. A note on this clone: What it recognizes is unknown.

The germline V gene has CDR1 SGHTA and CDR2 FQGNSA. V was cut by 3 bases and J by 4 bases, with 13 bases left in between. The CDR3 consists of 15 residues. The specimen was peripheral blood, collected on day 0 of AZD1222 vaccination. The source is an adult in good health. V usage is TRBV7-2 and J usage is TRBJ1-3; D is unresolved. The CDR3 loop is CASSFTAGQGNTIYF. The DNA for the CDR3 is TGTGCCAGCAGCTTTACCGCGGGCCAGGGAAACACCATATATTTT.